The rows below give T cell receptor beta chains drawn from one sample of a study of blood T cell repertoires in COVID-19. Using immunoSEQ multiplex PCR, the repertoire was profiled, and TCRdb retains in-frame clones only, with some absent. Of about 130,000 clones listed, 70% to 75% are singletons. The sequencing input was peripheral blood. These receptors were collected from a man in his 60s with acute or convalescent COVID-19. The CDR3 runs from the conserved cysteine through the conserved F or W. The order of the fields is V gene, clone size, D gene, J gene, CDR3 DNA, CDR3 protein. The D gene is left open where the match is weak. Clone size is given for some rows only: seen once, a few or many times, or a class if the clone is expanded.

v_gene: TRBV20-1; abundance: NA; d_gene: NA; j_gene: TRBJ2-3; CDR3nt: TGCAGTGCGTACAGGTCAGATACGCAGTATTTT; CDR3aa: CSAYRSDTQYF
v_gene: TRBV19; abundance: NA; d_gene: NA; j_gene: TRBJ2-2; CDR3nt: TGTGCCAGTACCCGTAGACGCGGGACCGGGGAGCTGTTTTTT; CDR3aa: CASTRRRGTGELFF
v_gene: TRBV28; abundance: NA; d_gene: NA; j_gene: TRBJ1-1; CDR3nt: TGTGCCAGCCAGGGGAACACTGAAGCTTTCTTT; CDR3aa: CASQGNTEAFF
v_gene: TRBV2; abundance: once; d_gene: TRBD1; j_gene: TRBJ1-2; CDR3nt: TGTGCCAGCAGGCGGGGACAGTCAGACTATGGCTACACCTTC; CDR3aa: CASRRGQSDYGYTF
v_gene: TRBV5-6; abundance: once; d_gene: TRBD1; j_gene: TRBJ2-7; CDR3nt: TGTGCCAGCAGCCCCGGGACAGGGGACGTAGCCTACGAGCAGTACTTC; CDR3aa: CASSPGTGDVAYEQYF
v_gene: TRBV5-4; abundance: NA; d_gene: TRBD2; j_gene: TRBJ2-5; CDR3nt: TGTGCCAGCAGCACCACTAGCGGGAGGAGGGAGACCCAGTACTTC; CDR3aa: CASSTTSGRRETQYF
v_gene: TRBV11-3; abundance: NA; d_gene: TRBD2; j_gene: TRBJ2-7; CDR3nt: TGTGCCAGCAGCTCTCCGGGACTAGCGGGAGGGCCGGGGTCCTACGAGCAGTACTTC; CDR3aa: CASSSPGLAGGPGSYEQYF
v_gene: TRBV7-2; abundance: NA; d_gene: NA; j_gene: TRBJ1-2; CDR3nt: TGTGCCAGCAGCCGGCAGTTGGCAGGGAACGGCTACACCTTC; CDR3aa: CASSRQLAGNGYTF
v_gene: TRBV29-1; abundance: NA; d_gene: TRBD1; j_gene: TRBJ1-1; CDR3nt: TGCAGCGTTGGCGGACAGGGTCTCACTGAAGCTTTCTTT; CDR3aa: CSVGGQGLTEAFF
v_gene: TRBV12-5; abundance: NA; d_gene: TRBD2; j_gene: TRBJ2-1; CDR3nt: TGTGCTAGTGGAAAGCCGGGACTACGATACAATGAGCAGTTCTTC; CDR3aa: CASGKPGLRYNEQFF
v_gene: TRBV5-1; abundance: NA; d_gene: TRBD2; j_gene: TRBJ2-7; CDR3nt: TGCGCCAGCAGCTTATCGGGGGGAAGCTCCTACGAGCAGTACTTC; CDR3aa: CASSLSGGSSYEQYF
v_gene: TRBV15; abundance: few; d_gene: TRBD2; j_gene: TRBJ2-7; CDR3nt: TGTGCCACCAGCAGAGATATTCCAGGGACTAGCTTCTACGAGCAGTACTTC; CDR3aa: CATSRDIPGTSFYEQYF
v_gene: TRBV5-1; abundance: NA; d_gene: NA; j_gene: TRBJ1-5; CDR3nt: TGCGCCAGCAGTCCAGAAGACCCCGGGAATCAGCCCCAGCATTTT; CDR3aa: CASSPEDPGNQPQHF
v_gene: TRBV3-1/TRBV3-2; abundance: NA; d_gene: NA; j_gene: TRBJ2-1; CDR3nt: TGTGCCAGCAGCCCAGTTCCCAATGAGCAGTTCTTC; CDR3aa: CASSPVPNEQFF
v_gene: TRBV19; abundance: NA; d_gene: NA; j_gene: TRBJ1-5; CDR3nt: TGTGCCAGTAGTATACTAGATAGACAGGCGGATCAGCCCCAGCATTTT; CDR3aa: CASSILDRQADQPQHF
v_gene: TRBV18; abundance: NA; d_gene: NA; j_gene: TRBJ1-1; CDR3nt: TGTGCCAGCTCAAAAGGGGTCCGGACTGAAGCTTTCTTT; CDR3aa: CASSKGVRTEAFF
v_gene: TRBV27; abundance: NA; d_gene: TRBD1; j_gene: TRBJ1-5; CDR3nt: TGTGCCAGCAGTCGGACAGGGGGTTTTCAGCCCCAGCATTTT; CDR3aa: CASSRTGGFQPQHF
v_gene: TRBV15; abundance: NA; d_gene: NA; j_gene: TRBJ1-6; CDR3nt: TGTGCCACCAGCAGAGAGGATTTTGGGGACACCCATTCACCCCTCCACTTT; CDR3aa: CATSREDFGDTHSPLHF